A single sample gave rise to the 8 T cell receptor beta chains below, sequenced in a study of glioma-infiltrating T cells after dendritic cell vaccination. The sample's time point: after dendritic cell vaccination, including at tumor progression/relapse. TCRdb's table, derived via immunoSEQ multiplex PCR, lists solely in-frame clones and lacks some. The sample carries 75,000 to 95,000 clones, more than 75% recorded once. Here the sequenced sample was blood, taken after dendritic cell vaccination. These receptors were collected from a human donor with glioblastoma.

The chain uses TRBV4-2 and TRBJ2-5; D is possibly TRBD2 (5 bases). This CDR3 has 15 amino acids. Per germline, CDR1 LGHNA and CDR2 YNFKEQ. Deletions cut 4 bases from V and 5 bases from J, with 17 bases between. The CDR3 protein is CASSPDGVPRETQYF. CDR3 DNA sequence: TGTGCCAGCAGCCCCGACGGGGTGCCTAGGGAGACCCAGTACTTC.

CDR3 DNA sequence: TGTGCCAGCAGCCCAAGTCACGGTGGCTACACCTTC. This sequence encodes CASSPSHGGYTF. The V and J genes are TRBV13 and TRBJ1-2, with D unresolved. The CDR3 has 12 amino acids. CDR1 and CDR2 from the germline V gene are PRHDT and FYEKMQ (reference sequence). The V and J ends lost 5 bases and 7 bases respectively, with 11 bases between them.

The genes are TRBV5-1 and TRBJ2-5; possible D gene TRBD2, 5 bases. The J call is uncertain, as TRBJ2-7 better fits the DNA end. The CDR3 sequence is 14 residues long. CDR1 is SGHRS and CDR2 is YFSETQ in the germline V gene. The CDR3 bases are TGCGCCAGCAGCTCCAGCGGTTACTCCTACGAGCAGTACTTC. Its protein product is CASSSSGYSYEQYF.

V gene TRBV11-2 combines with J gene TRBJ2-3, with TRBD2 matching 9 bases. The CDR3 sequence is 16 residues long. CDR1 SGHAT and CDR2 FQNNGV come from the germline V gene. Germline trimming cut 4 bases from V and 5 bases from J; bases unmatched to any gene: 10. The CDR3 DNA follows: TGTGCCAGCAGCTCAGCGGGGGGCCTTTCGGAAGATACGCAGTATTTT. Residues: CASSSAGGLSEDTQYF.

V and J are TRBV13 and TRBJ2-7; TRBD1 might be the D (5 bases). Germline V gene data show CDR1 as PRHDT and CDR2 as FYEKMQ (reference sequence). V was shortened by 5 bases and J by 2 bases, with 10 bases between the two germline ends. This CDR3 has 13 residues. DNA of the CDR3: TGTGCCAGCAGCCAGGGCACCACCTACGAGCAGTACTTC. Encoded protein: CASSQGTTYEQYF.

The gene calls are TRBV9 and TRBJ2-1; a weak D match, TRBD1 (5 bases). The CDR3 covers 15 residues. The V end lost 0 bases, the J end lost 5 bases, and 12 bases lay between the germline ends. Germline assignment: CDR1 SGDLS and CDR2 YYNGEE. The CDR3 bases are TGTGCCAGCAGCGTAGCTGGGGCTGGGGACAATGAGCAGTTCTTC. It yields the protein CASSVAGAGDNEQFF.

The chain employs TRBV10-3 and TRBJ2-7; tentatively, D is TRBD1 (6 bases). Germline loops: CDR1 ENHRY, CDR2 SYGVKD. This CDR3 has 15 amino acids. The V end lost 7 bases, the J end lost 0 bases, and 16 bases lay between the germline ends. CDR3 amino acids: CAIKSSGESSYEQYF. The CDR3 coding sequence is TGTGCCATCAAAAGCTCAGGGGAAAGCTCCTACGAGCAGTACTTC.

This clone was seen only once. The chain links TRBV2 to TRBJ2-4; TRBD2 matches at 11 bases. CDR1 SNHLY and CDR2 FYNNEI come from the germline V gene. V was pared by 5 bases and J by 9 bases, with 12 bases of the junction left unmatched. The CDR3 has 16 residues. The DNA of the CDR3 is TGTGCCAGCAGTTCCGGGGTAGCGGGGGGGGGTGGCATTCAGTACTTC. It specifies CASSSGVAGGGGIQYF. The complete variable domain, with remaining parts taken from reference TRBV2 and TRBJ2-4, reads EPEVTQTPSHQVTQMGQEVILRCVPISNHLYFYWYRQILGQKVEFLVSFYNNEISEKSEIFDDQFSVERPDGSNFTLKIRSTKLEDSAMYFCASSSGVAGGGGIQYFGAGTRLSVL.